The clone carrying this T cell receptor (beta chain) was found a few times. Its specificity is not known. The source of the sample is a study of T cells after yellow fever vaccination. TCRdb processed the 5' RACE reads anew with MiXCR; each CDR3 protein has one entry. The sample holds a few hundred thousand distinct CDR3 sequences; approximately 12% are singletons and the top ten take 2.5% to 3.5%. The V end was cut by 2 bases, the J end by 3 bases, with 15 bases between. CDR3 length: 16 residues. The germline CDR1 and CDR2 sequences are SEHNR and FQNEAQ (reference sequence). Findings and caveats of the study: Weaker overall, the secondary response nonetheless peaked faster (day 5 versus 15).

This clonotype originated in a man aged 18-30 years who received the YFV17D yellow fever vaccine. The chain joins TRBV7-9 to TRBJ2-3; a possible D gene is TRBD1 (6 bases). The sample here was CD4+ T cells sorted from PBMCs, taken 15 days after the yellow fever booster vaccination. DNA of the CDR3: TGTGCCAGCAGCTTACGACCAGGGGTCGGGACAGATACGCAGTATTTT. This translates into CASSLRPGVGTDTQYF.